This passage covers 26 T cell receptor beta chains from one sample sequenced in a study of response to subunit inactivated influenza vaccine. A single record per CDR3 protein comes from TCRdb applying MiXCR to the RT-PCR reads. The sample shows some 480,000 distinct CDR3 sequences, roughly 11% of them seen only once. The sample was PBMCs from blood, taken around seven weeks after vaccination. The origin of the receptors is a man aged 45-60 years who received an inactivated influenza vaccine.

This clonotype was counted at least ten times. CDR3 region: CASSLLVAGVGPDTQYF. The CDR3 DNA reads as TGTGCCAGCAGTTTATTGGTAGCGGGAGTAGGGCCAGATACGCAGTATTTT. V is TRBV27 and J is TRBJ2-3; 9 bases map to TRBD2. J gave up 4 bases and V 1 base, and 9 bases lay outside the gene matches. This CDR3 spans 17 amino acids. Looked up from germline, CDR1 is MNHEY and CDR2 is SMNVEV (reference sequence).

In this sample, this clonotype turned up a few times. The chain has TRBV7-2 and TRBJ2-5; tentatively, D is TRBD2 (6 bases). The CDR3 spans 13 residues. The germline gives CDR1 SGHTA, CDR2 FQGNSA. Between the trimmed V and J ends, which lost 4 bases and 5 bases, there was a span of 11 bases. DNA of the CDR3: TGTGCCAGCAGCTCCCCAGGGAGGGAGACCCAGTACTTC. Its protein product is CASSSPGRETQYF.

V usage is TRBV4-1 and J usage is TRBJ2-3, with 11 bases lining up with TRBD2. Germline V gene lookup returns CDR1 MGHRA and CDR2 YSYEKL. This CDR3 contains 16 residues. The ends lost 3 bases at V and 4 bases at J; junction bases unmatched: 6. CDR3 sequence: CASSHSGRGLSDTQYF. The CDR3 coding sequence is TGCGCCAGCAGCCATAGCGGGAGGGGTTTGTCAGATACGCAGTATTTT.

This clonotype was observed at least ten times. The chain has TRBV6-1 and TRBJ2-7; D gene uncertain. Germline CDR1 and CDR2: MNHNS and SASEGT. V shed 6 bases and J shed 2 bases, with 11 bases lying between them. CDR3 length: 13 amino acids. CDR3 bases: TGTGCCAGCAGGGGCGGTGGGGCCTACGAGCAGTACTTC. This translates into CASRGGGAYEQYF.

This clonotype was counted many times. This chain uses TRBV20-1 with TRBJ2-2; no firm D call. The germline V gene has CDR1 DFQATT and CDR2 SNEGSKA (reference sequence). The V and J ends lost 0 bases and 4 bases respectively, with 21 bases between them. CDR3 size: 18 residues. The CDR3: CSARDIASVRAATGELFF. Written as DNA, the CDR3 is TGCAGTGCTAGAGATATCGCCTCGGTTCGGGCAGCCACCGGGGAGCTGTTTTTT.

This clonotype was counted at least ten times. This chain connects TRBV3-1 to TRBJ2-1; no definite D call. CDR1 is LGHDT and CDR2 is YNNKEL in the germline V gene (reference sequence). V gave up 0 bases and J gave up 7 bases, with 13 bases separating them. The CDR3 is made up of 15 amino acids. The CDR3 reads CASSQENLLRNEQFF. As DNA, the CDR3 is TGTGCCAGCAGCCAAGAAAACCTACTACGAAATGAGCAGTTCTTC.

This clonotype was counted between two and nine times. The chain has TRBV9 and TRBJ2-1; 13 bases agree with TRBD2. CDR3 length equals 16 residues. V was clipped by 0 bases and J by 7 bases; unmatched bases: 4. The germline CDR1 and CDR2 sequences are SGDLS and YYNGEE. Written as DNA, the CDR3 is TGTGCCAGCAGCGTAGAACTAGCGGGGGGGCGGAATGAGCAGTTCTTC. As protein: CASSVELAGGRNEQFF.

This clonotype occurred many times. For the CDR3, the DNA is TGTGCCAGCAGCTTCAGGACTAGCGGCTACAATGAGCAGTTCTTC. Protein product: CASSFRTSGYNEQFF. V usage is TRBV7-2 and J usage is TRBJ2-1; 10 bases fit TRBD2. Germline V lookup: CDR1 SGHTA, CDR2 FQGNSA. J lost 3 bases, V lost 3 bases, and 2 bases had no gene match. This CDR3 region has 15 residues.

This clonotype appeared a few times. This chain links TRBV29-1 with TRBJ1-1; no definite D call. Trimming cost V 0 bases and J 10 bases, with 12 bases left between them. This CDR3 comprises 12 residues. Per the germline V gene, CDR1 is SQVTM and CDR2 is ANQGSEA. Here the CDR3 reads CSVEDSARVAFF. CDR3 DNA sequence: TGCAGCGTTGAAGATTCCGCTCGAGTAGCTTTCTTT. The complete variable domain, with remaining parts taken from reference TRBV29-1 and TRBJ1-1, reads SAVISQKPSRDICQRGTSLTIQCQVDSQVTMMFWYRQQPGQSLTLIATANQGSEATYESGFVIDKFPISRPNLTFSTLTVSNMSPEDSSIYLCSVEDSARVAFFGQGTRLTVV.

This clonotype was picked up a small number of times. The CDR3 bases are TGTGCCAGCAGAGCGACACGGAGTACCAACTACGAGCAGTACTTC. Protein sequence: CASRATRSTNYEQYF. The chain joins TRBV6-1 to TRBJ2-7; D unresolved. This CDR3 region has 15 residues. V lost 6 bases to trimming and J lost 3 bases, with 18 bases between them. Germline loops: CDR1 MNHNS, CDR2 SASEGT.

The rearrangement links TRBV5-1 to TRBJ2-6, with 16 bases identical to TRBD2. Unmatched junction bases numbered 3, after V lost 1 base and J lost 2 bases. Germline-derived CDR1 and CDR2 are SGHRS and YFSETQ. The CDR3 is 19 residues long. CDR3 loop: CASSLLGLAGGPGANVLTF. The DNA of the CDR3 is TGCGCCAGCAGCTTGTTGGGACTAGCGGGAGGGCCTGGGGCCAACGTCCTGACTTTC. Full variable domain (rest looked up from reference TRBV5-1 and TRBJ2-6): KAGVTQTPRYLIKTRGQQVTLSCSPISGHRSVSWYQQTPGQGLQFLFEYFSETQRNKGNFPGRFSGRQFSNSRSEMNVSTLELGDSALYLCASSLLGLAGGPGANVLTFGAGSRLTVL.

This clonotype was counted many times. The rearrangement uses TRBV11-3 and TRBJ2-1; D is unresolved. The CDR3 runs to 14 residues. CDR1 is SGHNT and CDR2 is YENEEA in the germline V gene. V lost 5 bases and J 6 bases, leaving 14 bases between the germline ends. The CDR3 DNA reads TGTGCCAGCAGCGAGCAGGTTGTAGGCAATGAGCAGTTCTTC. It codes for CASSEQVVGNEQFF.

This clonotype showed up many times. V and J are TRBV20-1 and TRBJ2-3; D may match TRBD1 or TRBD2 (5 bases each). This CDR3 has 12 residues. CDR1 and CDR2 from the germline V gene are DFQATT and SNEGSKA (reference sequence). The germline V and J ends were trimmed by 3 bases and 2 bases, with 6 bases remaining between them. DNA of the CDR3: TGCAGTGCTAGCGGGACCACAGATACGCAGTATTTT. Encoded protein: CSASGTTDTQYF.

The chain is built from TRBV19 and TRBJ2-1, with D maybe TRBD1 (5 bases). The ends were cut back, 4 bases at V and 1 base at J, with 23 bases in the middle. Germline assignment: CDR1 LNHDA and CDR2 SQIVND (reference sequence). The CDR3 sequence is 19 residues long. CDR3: CASSKYLLWAAGSYNEQFF. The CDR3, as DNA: TGTGCCAGTAGTAAATACCTATTATGGGCGGCAGGGTCCTACAATGAGCAGTTCTTC.

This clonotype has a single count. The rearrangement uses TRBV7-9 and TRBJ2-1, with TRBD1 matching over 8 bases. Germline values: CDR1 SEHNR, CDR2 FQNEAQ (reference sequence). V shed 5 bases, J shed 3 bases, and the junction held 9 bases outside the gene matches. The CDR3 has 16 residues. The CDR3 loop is CASSKPGTGLYNEQFF. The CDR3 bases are TGTGCCAGCAGCAAACCCGGGACAGGCCTCTACAATGAGCAGTTCTTC. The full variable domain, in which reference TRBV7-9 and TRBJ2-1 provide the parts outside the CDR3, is DTGVSQNPRHKITKRGQNVTFRCDPISEHNRLYWYRQTLGQGPEFLTYFQNEAQLEKSRLLSDRFSAERPKGSFSTLEIQRTEQGDSAMYLCASSKPGTGLYNEQFFGPGTRLTVL.

The CDR3 loop reads CSARIAGRIYNEQFF. The CDR3 DNA follows: TGCAGTGCTAGGATAGCGGGGCGGATCTACAATGAGCAGTTCTTC. The chain carries TRBV20-1 and TRBJ2-1, with 8 bases that match TRBD2. The CDR3 extends over 15 amino acids. The V segment lost 3 bases and the J segment 3 bases; nucleotides outside the gene matches: 7. The germline V gene has CDR1 DFQATT and CDR2 SNEGSKA (reference sequence).

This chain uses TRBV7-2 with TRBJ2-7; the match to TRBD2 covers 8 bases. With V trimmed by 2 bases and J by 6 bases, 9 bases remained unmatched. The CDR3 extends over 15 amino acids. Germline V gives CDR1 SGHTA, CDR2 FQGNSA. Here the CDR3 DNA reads TGTGCCAGCAGCTTATTTCTAGCCCGGGGGGGCGAGCAGTACTTC. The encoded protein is CASSLFLARGGEQYF.

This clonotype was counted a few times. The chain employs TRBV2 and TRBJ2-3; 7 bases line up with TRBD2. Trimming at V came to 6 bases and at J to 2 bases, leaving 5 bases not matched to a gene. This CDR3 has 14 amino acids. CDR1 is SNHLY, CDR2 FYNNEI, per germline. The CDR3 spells CASSRLAYTDTQYF. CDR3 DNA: TGTGCCAGCAGCAGACTAGCCTACACAGATACGCAGTATTTT. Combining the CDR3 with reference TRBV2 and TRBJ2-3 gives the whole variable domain EPEVTQTPSHQVTQMGQEVILRCVPISNHLYFYWYRQILGQKVEFLVSFYNNEISEKSEIFDDQFSVERPDGSNFTLKIRSTKLEDSAMYFCASSRLAYTDTQYFGPGTRLTVL.

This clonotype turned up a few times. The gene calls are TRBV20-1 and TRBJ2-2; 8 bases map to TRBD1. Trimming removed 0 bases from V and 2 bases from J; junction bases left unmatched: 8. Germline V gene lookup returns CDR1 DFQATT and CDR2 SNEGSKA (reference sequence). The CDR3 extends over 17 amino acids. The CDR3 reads CSARDLKGTGNTGELFF. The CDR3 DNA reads TGCAGTGCTAGAGATCTAAAGGGGACAGGCAACACCGGGGAGCTGTTTTTT.

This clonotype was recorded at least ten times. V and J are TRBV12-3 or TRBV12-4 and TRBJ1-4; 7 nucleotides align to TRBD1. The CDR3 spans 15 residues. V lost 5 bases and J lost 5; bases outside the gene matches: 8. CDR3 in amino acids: CASSGRDSLNEKLFF. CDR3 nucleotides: TGTGCCAGCAGTGGCCGGGACAGCCTAAATGAAAAACTGTTTTTT.

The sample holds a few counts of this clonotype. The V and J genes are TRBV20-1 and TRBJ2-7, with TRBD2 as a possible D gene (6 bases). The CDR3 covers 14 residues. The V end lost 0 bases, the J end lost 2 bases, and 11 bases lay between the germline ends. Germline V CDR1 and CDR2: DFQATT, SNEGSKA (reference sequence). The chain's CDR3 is CSARDMRETYEQYF. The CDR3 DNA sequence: TGCAGTGCTAGAGATATGCGGGAAACCTACGAGCAGTACTTC.

The CDR3 reads CASSQDGLAGGVPTSTDTQYF. CDR3 nucleotides: TGCGCCAGCAGCCAAGATGGCCTAGCGGGGGGCGTTCCCACTAGCACAGATACGCAGTATTTT. The genes are TRBV4-1 and TRBJ2-3; the match to TRBD2 covers 11 bases. Germline assignment: CDR1 MGHRA and CDR2 YSYEKL. Germline trimming cut 0 bases from V and 0 bases from J; bases unmatched to any gene: 14. The CDR3 is made up of 21 amino acids.

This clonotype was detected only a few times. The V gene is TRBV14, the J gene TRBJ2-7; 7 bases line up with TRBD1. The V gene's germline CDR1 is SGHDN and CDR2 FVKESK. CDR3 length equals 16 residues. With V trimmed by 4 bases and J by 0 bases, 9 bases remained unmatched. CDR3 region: CASSPRTGLSSYEQYF. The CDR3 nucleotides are TGTGCCAGCAGCCCCCGGACAGGTCTTAGCTCCTACGAGCAGTACTTC.

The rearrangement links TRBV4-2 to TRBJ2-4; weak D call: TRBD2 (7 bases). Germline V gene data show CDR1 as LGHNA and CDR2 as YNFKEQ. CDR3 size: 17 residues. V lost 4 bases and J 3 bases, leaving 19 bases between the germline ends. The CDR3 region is CASSLGGGSLDKNIQYF. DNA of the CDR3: TGTGCCAGCAGCCTTGGGGGCGGGAGTTTAGACAAAAACATTCAGTACTTC.

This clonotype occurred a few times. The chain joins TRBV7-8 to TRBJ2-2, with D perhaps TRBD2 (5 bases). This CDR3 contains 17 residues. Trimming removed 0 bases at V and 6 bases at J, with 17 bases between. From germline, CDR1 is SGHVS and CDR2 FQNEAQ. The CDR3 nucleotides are TGTGCCAGCAGCTTAGCGGGAAGTCCTAGCTTGCCCGGGGAGCTGTTTTTT. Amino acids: CASSLAGSPSLPGELFF.

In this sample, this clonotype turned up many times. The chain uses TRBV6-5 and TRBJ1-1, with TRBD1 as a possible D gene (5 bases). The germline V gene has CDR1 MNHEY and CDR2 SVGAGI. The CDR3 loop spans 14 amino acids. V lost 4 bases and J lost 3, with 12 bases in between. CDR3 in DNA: TGTGCCAGCAGTTCCACAGGTAGCTACACTGAAGCTTTCTTT. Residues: CASSSTGSYTEAFF.